Listed below are T cell receptor beta chains from one sample, sequenced in a study of PD-L1 blockade in urothelial cancer. The protocol was immunoSEQ multiplex PCR, while the TCRdb copy is restricted to in-frame clones and leaves out a portion. The sample has about 84,000 clones, over 80% seen once. The sequences come from PBMCs, collected around atezolizumab (anti-PD-L1) treatment. The receptors come from a man in his sixties or seventies with urothelial cancer. Each CDR3 is given with its conserved first and last residue. A D gene is named only where the DNA matches it firmly. The size entry is marked missing in some rows and otherwise reads once, few, many or a size class.

J | V | D | size | CDR3 | DNA
TRBJ2-7 | TRBV5-4 | TRBD2 | many | CASTPEAGGYEQYF | TGTGCCAGCACACCCGAGGCGGGGGGCTACGAGCAGTACTTC
TRBJ2-4 | TRBV14 | . | few | CASSPLPRGTIQYF | TGTGCCAGCAGCCCCCTCCCGCGGGGGACAATTCAGTACTTC
TRBJ2-3 | TRBV29-1 | . | . | CSVELGEGTDTQYF | TGCAGCGTTGAGTTGGGGGAGGGCACAGATACGCAGTATTTT
TRBJ1-5 | TRBV6-1 | TRBD1 | few | CASTTGGGEGQPQHF | TGTGCCAGCACCACAGGGGGAGGGGAAGGTCAGCCCCAGCATTTT
TRBJ1-1 | TRBV5-1 | TRBD1 | once | CASSLEGQGERAFF | TGCGCCAGCAGCTTGGAGGGACAGGGGGAGCGAGCTTTCTTT
TRBJ2-3 | TRBV19 | . | . | CASSFGQIDTQYF | TGTGCCAGTAGTTTCGGACAGATAGATACGCAGTATTTT
TRBJ2-7 | TRBV7-3 | TRBD2 | . | CASSVGLAYEQYF | TGTGCCAGCAGCGTGGGACTAGCGTACGAGCAGTACTTC
TRBJ2-2 | TRBV2 | . | . | CASEGTGELFF | TGTGCCAGCGAGGGCACCGGGGAGCTGTTTTTT
TRBJ1-2 | TRBV5-8 | . | once | CASSLATVDYGYTF | TGTGCCAGCAGCTTGGCTACAGTTGACTATGGCTACACCTTC
TRBJ2-5 | TRBV13 | TRBD2 | . | CASSLRLAGGPKTQYF | TGTGCCAGCAGCTTAAGGCTAGCGGGGGGGCCGAAGACCCAGTACTTC
TRBJ2-3 | TRBV7-8 | . | once | CASSSPGNPTQYF | TGTGCCAGCAGCTCCCCCGGGAACCCTACGCAGTATTTT
TRBJ1-2 | TRBV7-2 | . | . | CASSLMTEANYGYTF | TGTGCCAGCAGCTTAATGACAGAAGCTAACTATGGCTACACCTTC
TRBJ1-1 | TRBV5-1 | . | . | CASSLEAGAQKAFF | TGCGCCAGCAGCTTGGAGGCAGGGGCCCAGAAAGCTTTCTTT
TRBJ1-2 | TRBV19 | TRBD1 | . | CASSPGQGAYGYTF | TGTGCCAGTAGCCCCGGACAGGGGGCCTATGGCTACACCTTC
TRBJ2-7 | TRBV9 | . | . | CASSKGGRRYEQYF | TGTGCCAGCAGCAAAGGGGGTCGGCGCTACGAGCAGTACTTC
TRBJ2-7 | TRBV19 | TRBD1 | . | CASSLDRGNEQYF | TGTGCCAGTAGTCTCGACAGGGGTAACGAGCAGTACTTC
TRBJ2-2 | TRBV7-6 | TRBD1 | . | CASSLGTGVPGELFF | TGTGCCAGCAGCTTAGGGACAGGGGTTCCCGGGGAGCTGTTTTTT
TRBJ1-2 | TRBV2 | TRBD1 | . | CASSEQGDYGYTF | TGTGCCAGCAGTGAGCAGGGGGACTATGGCTACACCTTC
TRBJ1-1 | TRBV2 | TRBD1 | few | CASSRDSNTEAFF | TGTGCCAGCAGTCGGGACAGCAACACTGAAGCTTTCTTT
TRBJ1-1 | TRBV5-1 | TRBD1 | . | CASTTTGSGTEAFF | TGCGCCAGCACAACGACAGGGAGTGGGACTGAAGCTTTCTTT
TRBJ2-2 | TRBV6-5 | TRBD2 | . | CASSPLAGDTGELFF | TGTGCCAGCAGTCCACTAGCGGGGGATACCGGGGAGCTGTTTTTT
TRBJ2-7 | TRBV5-4 | . | . | CASSHRVSADEQYF | TGTGCCAGCAGCCACAGGGTGTCAGCCGACGAGCAGTACTTC
TRBJ2-5 | TRBV6-5 | . | . | CASSYAGERNQETQYF | TGTGCCAGCAGTTACGCCGGGGAGCGGAACCAAGAGACCCAGTACTTC
TRBJ2-2 | TRBV10-1 | . | . | CASSPGLDTGELFF | TGCGCCAGCAGCCCAGGGTTGGACACCGGGGAGCTGTTTTTT
TRBJ2-5 | TRBV15 | TRBD2 | few | CATSRDLAGPAYQETQYF | TGTGCCACCAGCAGAGACCTAGCGGGTCCGGCGTACCAAGAGACCCAGTACTTC
TRBJ2-4 | TRBV15 | . | once | CATSREGDSKNIQYF | TGTGCCACCAGCAGAGAAGGGGACTCCAAAAACATTCAGTACTTC
TRBJ1-4 | TRBV28 | . | few | CASSLQRGKLFF | TGTGCCAGCAGTTTACAAAGGGGAAAACTGTTTTTT
TRBJ2-7 | TRBV6-5 | . | . | CASSPARGGEYEQYF | TGTGCCAGCAGTCCCGCTAGGGGGGGTGAGTACGAGCAGTACTTC
TRBJ2-5 | TRBV7-2 | . | . | CASSFGGPQETQYF | TGTGCCAGCAGCTTCGGGGGTCCCCAAGAGACCCAGTACTTC
TRBJ1-1 | TRBV29-1 | . | . | CSVDGRGTEAFF | TGCAGCGTTGACGGCAGGGGCACTGAAGCTTTCTTT
TRBJ2-7 | TRBV5-1 | TRBD1 | once | CASSSLGTGINEQYF | TGCGCCAGCAGCTCCCTGGGGACAGGGATCAACGAGCAGTACTTC
TRBJ1-2 | TRBV11-2 | . | . | CASSTETDLDYGYTF | TGTGCCAGCAGCACCGAGACAGATTTGGACTATGGCTACACCTTC
TRBJ1-6 | TRBV5-6 | . | . | CASSRRQGTTGSPLHF | TGTGCCAGCAGCAGACGCCAGGGGACAACGGGTTCACCCCTCCACTTT
TRBJ2-7 | TRBV5-1 | TRBD1 | . | CASSDGTGISYEQYF | TGCGCCAGCAGCGACGGGACAGGGATTTCCTACGAGCAGTACTTC
TRBJ2-5 | TRBV11-3 | TRBD1 | . | CASSFPGQQETQYF | TGTGCCAGCAGCTTCCCGGGACAGCAAGAGACCCAGTACTTC
TRBJ2-5 | TRBV7-2 | . | . | CASSLSSQETQYF | TGTGCCAGCAGCTTATCCTCTCAAGAGACCCAGTACTTC
TRBJ2-1 | TRBV5-1 | . | . | CASSGGVGGPYNEQFF | TGCGCCAGCAGCGGGGGCGTTGGGGGACCCTACAATGAGCAGTTCTTC
TRBJ2-3 | TRBV12-5 | . | . | CASGLPPTSTDTQYF | TGTGCTAGTGGTTTGCCCCCGACTAGCACAGATACGCAGTATTTT
TRBJ2-7 | TRBV10-3 | TRBD2 | few | CAISEVAGGEQYF | TGTGCCATCAGTGAGGTAGCGGGAGGGGAGCAGTACTTC
TRBJ1-5 | TRBV7-9 | . | . | CASSRGEGQPQHF | TGTGCCAGCAGCCGAGGCGAGGGACAGCCCCAGCATTTT
TRBJ1-1 | TRBV19 | TRBD1 | . | CASSGHRGRSTEAFF | TGTGCCAGTAGTGGCCACAGGGGGCGATCCACTGAAGCTTTCTTT
TRBJ2-1 | TRBV2 | TRBD1 | . | CASRNPGQGAANEQFF | TGTGCCAGCAGGAACCCCGGACAGGGGGCAGCGAATGAGCAGTTCTTC